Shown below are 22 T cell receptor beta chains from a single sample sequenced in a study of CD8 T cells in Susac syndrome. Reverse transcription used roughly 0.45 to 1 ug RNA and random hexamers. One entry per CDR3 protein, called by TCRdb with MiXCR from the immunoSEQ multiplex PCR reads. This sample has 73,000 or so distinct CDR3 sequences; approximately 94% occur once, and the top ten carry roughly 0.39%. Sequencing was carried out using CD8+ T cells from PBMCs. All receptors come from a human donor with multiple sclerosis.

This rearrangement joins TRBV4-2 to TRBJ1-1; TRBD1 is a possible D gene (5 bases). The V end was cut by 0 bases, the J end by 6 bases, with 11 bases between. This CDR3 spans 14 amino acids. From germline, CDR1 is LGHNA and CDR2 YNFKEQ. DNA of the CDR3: TGTGCCAGCAGCCAAGAGGGACTCGGGCCTGAAGCTTTCTTT. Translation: CASSQEGLGPEAFF.

The CDR3 is CSVDRADGRLNYGYTF. The CDR3 DNA sequence: TGCAGCGTTGATCGGGCAGACGGTCGGTTAAACTATGGCTACACCTTC. The rearrangement uses TRBV29-1 and TRBJ1-2; D is unclear. V was trimmed by 3 bases and J by 2 bases, leaving 19 bases between them. The V gene's germline CDR1 is SQVTM and CDR2 ANQGSEA. The CDR3 extends over 16 amino acids.

CDR3 loop: CSALFKSDYGYTF. The DNA of the CDR3 is TGCAGTGCCCTATTCAAGTCTGACTATGGCTACACCTTC. This rearrangement joins TRBV20-1 to TRBJ1-2; no reliable D call. The germline V gene encodes CDR1 DFQATT and CDR2 SNEGSKA (reference sequence). The CDR3 is 13 residues long. Trimming left V 6 bases short and J 3 bases short, with 14 bases between.

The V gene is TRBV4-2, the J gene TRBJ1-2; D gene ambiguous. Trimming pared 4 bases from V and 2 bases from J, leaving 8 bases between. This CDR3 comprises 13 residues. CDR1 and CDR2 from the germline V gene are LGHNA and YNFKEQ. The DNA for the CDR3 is TGTGCCAGCAGCCCCGGGAGAAACTATGGCTACACCTTC. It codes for CASSPGRNYGYTF.

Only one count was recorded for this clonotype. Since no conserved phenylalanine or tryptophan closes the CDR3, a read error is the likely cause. The CDR3, as DNA: TGCAGCGTACTTGGACGGGGGAACACTGAAGCTTTCTCT. Translation: CSVLGRGNTEAFS. This chain connects TRBV29-1 to TRBJ1-1; no reliable D call. Germline V gene data show CDR1 as SQVTM and CDR2 as ANQGSEA. V lost 6 bases, J lost 1 base, and 12 bases lay in between. The CDR3 has 13 amino acids.

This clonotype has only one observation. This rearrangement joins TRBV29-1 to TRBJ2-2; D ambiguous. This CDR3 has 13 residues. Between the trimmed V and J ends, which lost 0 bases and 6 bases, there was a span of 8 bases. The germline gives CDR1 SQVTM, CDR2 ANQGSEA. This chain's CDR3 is CSVEDGLAGELFF. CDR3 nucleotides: TGCAGCGTTGAAGACGGATTGGCCGGGGAGCTGTTTTTT.

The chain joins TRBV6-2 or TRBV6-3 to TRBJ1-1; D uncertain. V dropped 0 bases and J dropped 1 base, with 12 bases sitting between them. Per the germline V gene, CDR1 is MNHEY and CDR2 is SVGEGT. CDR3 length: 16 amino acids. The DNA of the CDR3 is TGTGCCAGCAGTTACTCCCCCGGGAGGGAGAACACTGAAGCTTTCTTT. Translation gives CASSYSPGRENTEAFF.

Here the CDR3 reads CASSLEPSGFYEQYF. Written as DNA, the CDR3 is TGCGCCAGCAGCTTGGAGCCTAGCGGATTCTACGAGCAGTACTTC. V usage is TRBV5-1 and J usage is TRBJ2-7; TRBD2 matches 7 bases. J lost 3 bases, V lost 0 bases, and 6 bases had no gene match. Looked up from germline, CDR1 is SGHRS and CDR2 is YFSETQ. This CDR3 region has 15 residues.

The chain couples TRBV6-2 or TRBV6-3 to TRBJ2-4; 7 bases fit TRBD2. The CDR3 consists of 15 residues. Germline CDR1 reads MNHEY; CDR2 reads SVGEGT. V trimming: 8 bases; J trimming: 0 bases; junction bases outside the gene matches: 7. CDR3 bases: TGTGCCAGCCAGGGCGGGGGACTAGCCAAAAACATTCAGTACTTC. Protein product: CASQGGGLAKNIQYF.

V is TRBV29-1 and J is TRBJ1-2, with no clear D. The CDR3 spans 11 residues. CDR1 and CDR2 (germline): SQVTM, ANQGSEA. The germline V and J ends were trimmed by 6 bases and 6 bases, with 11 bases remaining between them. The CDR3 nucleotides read TGCAGCGTAGGATCGATCGATGGCTACACCTTC. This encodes CSVGSIDGYTF. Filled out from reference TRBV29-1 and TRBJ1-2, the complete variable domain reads SAVISQKPSRDICQRGTSLTIQCQVDSQVTMMFWYRQQPGQSLTLIATANQGSEATYESGFVIDKFPISRPNLTFSTLTVSNMSPEDSSIYLCSVGSIDGYTFGSGTRLTVV.

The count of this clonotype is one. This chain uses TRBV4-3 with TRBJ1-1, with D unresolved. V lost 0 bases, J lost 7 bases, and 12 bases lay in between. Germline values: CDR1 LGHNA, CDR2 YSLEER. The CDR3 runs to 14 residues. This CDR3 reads CASSQEGTSVEAFF. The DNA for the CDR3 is TGCGCCAGCAGCCAAGAAGGAACATCAGTTGAAGCTTTCTTT.

The DNA of the CDR3 is TGTGCCATCAGTGAGGTCGAAGTGAACACTGAAGCTTTCTTT. Amino acids: CAISEVEVNTEAFF. The rearrangement joins TRBV10-3 to TRBJ1-1; D unresolved. V lost 2 bases, J lost 0 bases, and 7 bases lay in between. The CDR3 has 14 residues. Germline-derived CDR1 and CDR2 are ENHRY and SYGVKD.

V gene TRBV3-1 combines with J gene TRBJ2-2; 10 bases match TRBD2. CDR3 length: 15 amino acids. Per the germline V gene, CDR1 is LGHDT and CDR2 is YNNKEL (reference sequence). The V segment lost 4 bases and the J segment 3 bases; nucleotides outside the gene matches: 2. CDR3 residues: CASSPLAGDTGELFF. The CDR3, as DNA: TGTGCCAGCAGCCCCCTAGCGGGGGACACCGGGGAGCTGTTTTTT.

The CDR3 region has the DNA TGTGCCAGCAGCTTGAATGGGGCCAATCAGCCCCAGCATTTT. Translated: CASSLNGANQPQHF. V usage is TRBV5-4 and J usage is TRBJ1-5; possible D gene TRBD1, 5 bases. The V gene lost 1 base and the J gene lost 3 bases, with 8 bases spanning the gap. The germline gives CDR1 SGHNT, CDR2 YYREEE (reference sequence). This CDR3 has 14 amino acids.

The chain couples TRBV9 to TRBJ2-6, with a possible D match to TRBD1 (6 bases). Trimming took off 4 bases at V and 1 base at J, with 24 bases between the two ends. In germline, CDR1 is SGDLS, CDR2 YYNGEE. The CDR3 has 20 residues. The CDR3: CASSLPTGNLEPSGANVLTF. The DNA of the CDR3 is TGTGCCAGCAGCTTACCGACAGGAAACTTGGAACCGTCTGGGGCCAACGTCCTGACTTTC.

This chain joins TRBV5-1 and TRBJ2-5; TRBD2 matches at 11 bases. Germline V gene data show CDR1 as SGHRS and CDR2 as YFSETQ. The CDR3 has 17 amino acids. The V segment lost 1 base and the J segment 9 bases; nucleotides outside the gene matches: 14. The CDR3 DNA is TGCGCCAGCAGCTTGTATACTAGCGGGGGTCCTCTTGGGGCCCAGTACTTC. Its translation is CASSLYTSGGPLGAQYF.

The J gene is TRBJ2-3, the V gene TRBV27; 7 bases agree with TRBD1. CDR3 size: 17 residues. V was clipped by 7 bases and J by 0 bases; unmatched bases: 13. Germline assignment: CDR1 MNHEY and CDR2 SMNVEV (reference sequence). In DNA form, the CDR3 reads TGTGCCAGCATCCCCTTAAGACAGGGCCCTAGCACAGATACGCAGTATTTT. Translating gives CASIPLRQGPSTDTQYF.

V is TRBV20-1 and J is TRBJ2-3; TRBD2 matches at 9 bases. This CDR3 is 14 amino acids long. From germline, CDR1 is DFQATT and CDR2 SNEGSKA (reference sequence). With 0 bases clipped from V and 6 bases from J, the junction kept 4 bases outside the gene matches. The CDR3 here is CSARDQREEDTQYF. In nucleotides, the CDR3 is TGCAGTGCTAGAGATCAGCGGGAGGAGGATACGCAGTATTTT.

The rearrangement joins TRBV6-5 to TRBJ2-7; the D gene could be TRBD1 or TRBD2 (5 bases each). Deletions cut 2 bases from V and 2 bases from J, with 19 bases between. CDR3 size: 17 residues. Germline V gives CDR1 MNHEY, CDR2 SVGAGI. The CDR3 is CASSYGTAFRAPYEQYF. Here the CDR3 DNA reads TGTGCCAGCAGTTACGGGACCGCCTTCAGGGCTCCCTACGAGCAGTACTTC.

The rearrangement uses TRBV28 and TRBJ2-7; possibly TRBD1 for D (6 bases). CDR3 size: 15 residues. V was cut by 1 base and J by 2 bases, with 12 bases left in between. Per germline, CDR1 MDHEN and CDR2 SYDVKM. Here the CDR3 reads CASSLLPGETYEQYF. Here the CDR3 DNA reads TGTGCCAGCAGTTTATTACCAGGGGAAACCTACGAGCAGTACTTC.

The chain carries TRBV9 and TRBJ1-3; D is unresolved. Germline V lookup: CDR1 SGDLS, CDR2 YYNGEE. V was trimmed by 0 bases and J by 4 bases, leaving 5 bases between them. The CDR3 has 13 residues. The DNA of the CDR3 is TGTGCCAGCAGCGTAGAATCCGGAAACACCATATATTTT. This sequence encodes CASSVESGNTIYF.

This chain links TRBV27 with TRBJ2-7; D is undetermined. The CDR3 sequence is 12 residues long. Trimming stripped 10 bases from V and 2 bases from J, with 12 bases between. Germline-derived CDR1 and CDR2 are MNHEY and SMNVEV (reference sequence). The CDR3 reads CATGPPAYEQYF. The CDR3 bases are TGTGCCACCGGACCCCCAGCCTACGAGCAGTACTTC.